The present entry profiles one T cell receptor (beta chain) with its context. Its antigen is unidentified. This entry comes from a study of blood T cells in healthy people across ages. Study-wide context: Per two T cells, about one barcoded beta molecule was captured through template switching. Study-wide results and limits: A roughly linear fall in TCR beta diversity per million T cells was seen with increasing age.

Primers used in a second PCR of roughly 7 to 11 cycles were a sample-barcoded 5' primer and a J-beta primer mix. A minimum of 3 million CDR3-containing paired-end reads was obtained for each sample. TCRdb passed the 5' RACE reads through MiXCR, listing each CDR3 protein once. The sample has over 1,300,000 distinct CDR3 sequences, 55% to 75% seen once. The extraction recovered at least 5 micrograms of total RNA per sample. There are 17 residues in the CDR3. CDR1 and CDR2 from the germline V gene are MNHNS and SASEGT. Trimming stripped 8 bases from V and 6 bases from J, with 28 bases between. This sequence was found in a man aged 18 to 29 in good health. The specimen sequenced was blood. The rearrangement joins TRBV6-1 to TRBJ1-1; a weak D match, TRBD1 (6 bases). CDR3 residues: CASSLQGLHSPGAEAFF. The CDR3 DNA reads as TGTGCCAGCTCGCTCCAGGGGCTTCATTCTCCGGGCGCTGAAGCTTTCTTT.